Listed below are T cell receptor beta chains from one sample, sequenced in a study of vaccination and CD4 T cells after COVID-19. Antigen specificity for these receptors is unknown. TCRdb used MiXCR to reprocess the PCR reads, holding one entry per CDR3 protein. The table includes several thousand distinct CDR3 sequences, around 33% detected once. The sequencing sample was made of cultured CD4+ T cells from blood. The receptors come from a human donor with COVID-19. Both conserved end residues are part of each CDR3. The D gene is left open where the match is weak. A row's size may be missing; if present it is once, few, many or a size class.

j_call d_call clone_size v_call cdr3_nt cdr3_aa
TRBJ2-3 TRBD2 - TRBV6-1 TGTGCCAGCAGTCCCCCGGGCGGGGGTGGGGATACGCAGTATTTT CASSPPGGGGDTQYF
TRBJ2-2 TRBD1 once TRBV6-1 TGTGCCAGCAGTCTGCCGGGACAGGGACGGTATGGCGGGGAGCTGTTTTTT CASSLPGQGRYGGELFF
TRBJ1-1 - - TRBV12-3/TRBV12-4 TGTGCCAGCAGTCCAACAATGAATCCCCCGAACACTGAAGCTTTCTTT CASSPTMNPPNTEAFF
TRBJ1-4 - - TRBV6-1 TGTGCCAGCAGTGAAGCGGGACTCACAACTAATGAAAAACTGTTTTTT CASSEAGLTTNEKLFF
TRBJ2-2 - few TRBV12-3/TRBV12-4 TGTGCCAGCAGTTTACTCCCCGGGGAGCTGTTTTTT CASSLLPGELFF
TRBJ1-5 - - TRBV18 TGTGCCAGCTCACCACTCATCAATCAGCCCCAGCATTTT CASSPLINQPQHF
TRBJ1-1 - - TRBV7-9 TGTGCCAGCAGCTTAGGCGAGGGGAGGAACACTGAAGCTTTCTTT CASSLGEGRNTEAFF
TRBJ1-1 - few TRBV2 TGTGCCAGCACTCGGAGAGGCACTGAAGCTTTCTTT CASTRRGTEAFF
TRBJ1-5 - - TRBV6-1 TGTGCCAGCAGTGAAGCTTCGGCGAGTCAGCCCCAGCATTTT CASSEASASQPQHF
TRBJ2-3 - - TRBV10-2 TGCGCCAGCACTCCGGTGGAGCCCACAGATACGCAGTATTTT CASTPVEPTDTQYF
TRBJ2-3 TRBD2 - TRBV6-5 TGTGCCGGCAGTTACTTTAGCGGGGGGTTGTCAGATACGCAGTATTTT CAGSYFSGGLSDTQYF
TRBJ2-3 - - TRBV29-1 TGCAGCGTTGGGGCAGGGCGGGGCTCCGATACGCAGTATTTT CSVGAGRGSDTQYF
TRBJ1-5 - - TRBV7-9 TGTGCCAGCAGGGAGGAACGAGCATACCAGCCCCAGCATTTT CASREERAYQPQHF
TRBJ2-1 TRBD2 - TRBV20-1 TGCAGTGCTAGCTTCCCGACTAGCGGGGGGGCGAGTGAGCAGTTCTTC CSASFPTSGGASEQFF
TRBJ1-1 - - TRBV6-1 TGTGCCAGCAGTACCGGACAGCTGGGGAACACTGAAGCTTTCTTT CASSTGQLGNTEAFF
TRBJ2-3 - few TRBV12-1 TGTGCCAGCAGCCCGGGACTAGCCCCCACAGATACGCAGTATTTT CASSPGLAPTDTQYF
TRBJ2-1 - - TRBV12-3/TRBV12-4 TGTGCCAGCAGCCTGACTAGGCGGGAGCAGTTCTTC CASSLTRREQFF
TRBJ1-1 - - TRBV27 TGTGCCAGCAGTTTATTCGGGGGGCTACCTGGGGGCACTGAAGCTTTCTTT CASSLFGGLPGGTEAFF
TRBJ1-6 - few TRBV11-2 TGTGCCAGCAGCTTAGGGACTGTTAATTCACCCCTCCACTTT CASSLGTVNSPLHF
TRBJ1-2 - few TRBV19 TGTGCCAGTACCCGGTCGGGGCTCGGGGACTATGGCTACACCTTC CASTRSGLGDYGYTF
TRBJ1-6 - - TRBV2 TGTGCCAGCAGTCGGGGCAGGGCCACCTATAATTCACCCCTCCACTTT CASSRGRATYNSPLHF